One and the same sample provided the 32 T cell receptor beta chains below, sequenced in a study of OX40 agonist ivuxolimab in advanced cancers. The protocol was immunoSEQ multiplex PCR, while the TCRdb copy is restricted to in-frame clones and leaves out a portion. The sample contains fewer than 65,000 clones, more than 70% of which appear only once. Material: CD4+ or CD8+ T cells sorted from blood, obtained in a trial of the OX40 agonist ivuxolimab. All receptors derive from an adult with an advanced solid tumor such as melanoma, head and neck, liver or kidney cancer.

The rearrangement links TRBV11-3 to TRBJ1-1; D uncertain. CDR1 SGHNT and CDR2 YENEEA come from the germline V gene. The CDR3 has 15 residues. The V end lost 0 bases, the J end lost 3 bases, and 11 bases lay between the germline ends. The DNA for the CDR3 is TGTGCCAGCAGCTTAGAAGCAGGTTCAGACACTGAAGCTTTCTTT. Amino acids: CASSLEAGSDTEAFF.

The chain uses TRBV2 and TRBJ2-7, with D perhaps TRBD1 or TRBD2 (5 bases each). V was pared by 4 bases and J by 5 bases, with 9 bases between. From germline, CDR1 is SNHLY and CDR2 FYNNEI. The CDR3 consists of 12 residues. CDR3 protein: CASSGMGDEQYF. CDR3 sequence (DNA): TGTGCCAGCAGTGGTATGGGGGACGAGCAGTACTTC.

V usage is TRBV5-1 and J usage is TRBJ2-3, with unresolved D. Germline CDR1 SGHRS, CDR2 YFSETQ. The length of the CDR3 is 13 residues. The ends were cut back, 0 bases at V and 4 bases at J, with 6 bases in the middle. CDR3 sequence reads: CASSLAAADTQYF. In nucleotides, the CDR3 is TGCGCCAGCAGCTTGGCGGCCGCAGATACGCAGTATTTT.

The sample holds one count of this clone. Here the CDR3 reads CASSIAPPGTSGRGEQFF. The CDR3 bases are TGTGCCAGTAGTATAGCACCTCCCGGGACTAGCGGGAGAGGTGAGCAGTTCTTC. V usage is TRBV19 and J usage is TRBJ2-1; TRBD2 matches at 14 bases. This CDR3 spans 18 amino acids. CDR1 LNHDA and CDR2 SQIVND come from the germline V gene (reference sequence). Trimming at V came to 1 base and at J to 9 bases, leaving 11 bases not matched to a gene.

The rearrangement links TRBV15 to TRBJ1-2; D remains unclear. CDR1 LNHNV and CDR2 YYDKDF come from the germline V gene (reference sequence). There are 15 residues in the CDR3. V was pared by 7 bases and J by 0 bases, with 15 bases between. The CDR3 DNA sequence: TGTGCCACCACCCCATCATCCCGATCTAACTATGGCTACACCTTC. This codes for CATTPSSRSNYGYTF.

The chain employs TRBV19 and TRBJ2-7; 7 nucleotides match TRBD2. Germline loops: CDR1 LNHDA, CDR2 SQIVND (reference sequence). The CDR3 contains 15 residues. Trimming removed 3 bases from V and 4 bases from J; junction bases left unmatched: 9. The CDR3 DNA reads as TGTGCCAGTAGTATGGGACTAATCTTTCCATACGAGCAGTACTTC. This sequence encodes CASSMGLIFPYEQYF.

The chain uses TRBV29-1 and TRBJ2-7; 11 bases agree with TRBD1. The CDR3 totals 13 residues. J was trimmed by 6 bases and V by 5 bases; bases with no gene match: 6. Germline assignment: CDR1 SQVTM and CDR2 ANQGSEA. The CDR3 loop reads CSVRTGGFSEQYF. The CDR3, as DNA: TGCAGCGTTCGGACAGGGGGCTTCAGCGAGCAGTACTTC.

The gene calls are TRBV30 and TRBJ1-2; no clear D. Trimming left V 0 bases short and J 8 bases short, with 7 bases between. This CDR3 contains 11 residues. Germline-derived CDR1 and CDR2 are GTSNPN and SVGIG (reference sequence). The CDR3 nucleotides read TGTGCCTGGAGTGTTGATGTGGGCTACACCTTC. Encoded protein: CAWSVDVGYTF.

This clone has a single count. This chain uses TRBV10-2 with TRBJ2-1, with D perhaps matching TRBD2 (6 bases). This CDR3 contains 13 residues. The germline V gene encodes CDR1 WSHSY and CDR2 SAAADI. V was shortened by 4 bases and J by 5 bases, with 9 bases between the two germline ends. The CDR3 DNA is TGCGCCAGCAGTGTGGGACTCCACAATGAGCAGTTCTTC. Residues: CASSVGLHNEQFF.

This rearrangement joins TRBV29-1 to TRBJ1-5; no clear D gene. Germline values: CDR1 SQVTM, CDR2 ANQGSEA. CDR3 length: 14 amino acids. Trimming cost V 4 bases and J 0 bases, with 10 bases left between them. This CDR3 is CSVGTDYSNQPQHF. CDR3 DNA sequence: TGCAGCGTTGGAACAGATTATAGCAATCAGCCCCAGCATTTT.

The chain employs TRBV6-5 and TRBJ2-5; 7 bases match TRBD1. In germline, CDR1 is MNHEY, CDR2 SVGAGI. CDR3 length: 13 amino acids. V lost 2 bases, J lost 5 bases, and 2 bases stayed unmatched. The CDR3 DNA sequence: TGTGCCAGCAGTTACGAGACAGGGGAGACCCAGTACTTC. Protein sequence: CASSYETGETQYF.

The chain joins TRBV7-2 to TRBJ2-5, with D possibly being TRBD2 (5 bases). Between the trimmed V and J ends, which lost 5 bases and 1 base, there was a span of 20 bases. From germline, CDR1 is SGHTA and CDR2 FQGNSA. The CDR3 covers 17 residues. The CDR3 coding sequence is TGTGCCAGCAGCGCCCGCACCTTAGCGATTCCCCAAGAGACCCAGTACTTC. It codes for CASSARTLAIPQETQYF. Filled out from reference TRBV7-2 and TRBJ2-5, the complete variable domain reads GAGVSQSPSNKVTEKGKDVELRCDPISGHTALYWYRQSLGQGLEFLIYFQGNSAPDKSGLPSDRFSAERTGGSVSTLTIQRTQQEDSAVYLCASSARTLAIPQETQYFGPGTRLLVL.

This clone was observed a handful of times. The rearrangement joins TRBV19 to TRBJ2-7; 9 nucleotides match TRBD1. Trimming removed 10 bases from V and 5 bases from J; junction bases left unmatched: 15. CDR3 length: 15 residues. Per germline, CDR1 LNHDA and CDR2 SQIVND (reference sequence). The CDR3 DNA reads TGTGCCACAAGAGGGACAGGGCAGGGGTTGAACGAGCAGTACTTC. This encodes CATRGTGQGLNEQYF.

The chain joins TRBV19 to TRBJ2-1; maybe TRBD1 (6 bases). The V end was cut by 6 bases, the J end by 4 bases, with 13 bases between. Germline V gives CDR1 LNHDA, CDR2 SQIVND (reference sequence). The CDR3 has 14 amino acids. DNA for the CDR3: TGTGCCAGTAGGCGTCAGGGGATTTACAATGAGCAGTTCTTC. Translation gives CASRRQGIYNEQFF.

V and J are TRBV29-1 and TRBJ1-2; 9 bases match TRBD1. The ends lost 7 bases at V and 5 bases at J; junction bases unmatched: 8. Germline-derived CDR1 and CDR2 are SQVTM and ANQGSEA. The CDR3 length is 13 residues. In nucleotides, the CDR3 is TGCAGCGGGGGGGACAGGGCAAGTTATGGCTACACCTTC. It specifies CSGGDRASYGYTF.

CDR3 residues: CASSSLQAISGNTIYF. Written as DNA, the CDR3 is TGTGCCAGCAGTTCCCTACAGGCGATCTCTGGAAACACCATATATTTT. The chain has TRBV27 and TRBJ1-3; a weak D match, TRBD1 (5 bases). V was cut by 4 bases and J by 0 bases, with 13 bases left in between. Germline V CDR1 and CDR2: MNHEY, SMNVEV (reference sequence). The CDR3 has 16 residues.

The chain combines TRBV7-8 with TRBJ2-2; D remains unclear. There are 15 residues in the CDR3. V was cut by 2 bases and J by 1 base, with 8 bases left in between. Germline CDR1 is SGHVS and CDR2 is FQNEAQ. The CDR3 reads CASSLRPQNTGELFF. CDR3 sequence (DNA): TGTGCCAGCAGCTTACGCCCTCAGAACACCGGGGAGCTGTTTTTT.

The chain recombines TRBV28 with TRBJ1-2; TRBD1 agrees at 7 bases. The CDR3 sequence is 20 residues long. Germline CDR1 is MDHEN and CDR2 is SYDVKM. The V gene end was trimmed by 8 bases and the J gene end by 2 bases; junction bases not matched to a gene: 26. The CDR3 DNA sequence: TGTGCCAGCTCCACGGGCTCAGGGGGTCGGCGGCTGACGGGGAACTATGGCTACACCTTC. It codes for CASSTGSGGRRLTGNYGYTF.

The V gene is TRBV9, the J gene TRBJ2-3; D might be TRBD2 (5 bases). This CDR3 region has 13 residues. Per germline, CDR1 SGDLS and CDR2 YYNGEE. Trimming pared 0 bases from V and 6 bases from J, leaving 8 bases between. The CDR3 loop is CASSVVGSDTQYF. CDR3 in DNA: TGTGCCAGCAGCGTAGTTGGGAGTGATACGCAGTATTTT.

V and J are TRBV5-1 and TRBJ1-1; D is ambiguous. CDR1 is SGHRS, CDR2 YFSETQ, per germline. The V end lost 1 base, the J end lost 5 bases, and 15 bases lay between the germline ends. CDR3 length: 15 residues. The CDR3 here is CASSLYPFRDTEAFF. The CDR3 DNA is TGCGCCAGCAGCTTGTACCCTTTCCGGGATACTGAAGCTTTCTTT.

The rearrangement uses TRBV27 and TRBJ1-5; 7 nucleotides match TRBD1. Per the germline V gene, CDR1 is MNHEY and CDR2 is SMNVEV (reference sequence). This CDR3 has 17 residues. Trimming removed 5 bases from V and 0 bases from J; junction bases left unmatched: 10. CDR3 loop: CASSPRQGRISNQPQHF. In nucleotides, the CDR3 is TGTGCCAGCAGTCCCCGACAGGGTCGAATTAGCAATCAGCCCCAGCATTTT.

The chain couples TRBV2 to TRBJ2-3; a possible D gene is TRBD2 (5 bases). V lost 6 bases, J lost 6 bases, and 10 bases lay in between. The CDR3 sequence is 12 residues long. CDR1 is SNHLY and CDR2 is FYNNEI in the germline V gene. CDR3 residues: CASSGLHDTQYF. For the CDR3, the DNA is TGTGCCAGCAGCGGACTCCACGATACGCAGTATTTT.

Notes on this clone: Germline is not matched at one junction end, which may reflect a read error. This chain connects TRBV7-7 to TRBJ2-1; TRBD2 might be the D (7 bases). The germline gives CDR1 SSHAT, CDR2 FNYEAQ (reference sequence). There are 16 residues in the CDR3. Here the CDR3 DNA reads TGTGCTAGCAGCTTAGGGAGGGGGGCTGGACGGAATGAGCAGTTCTTC. It encodes CASSLGRGAGRNEQFF.

The chain couples TRBV29-1 to TRBJ2-7; no clear D. CDR3 size: 15 residues. V shed 4 bases and J shed 3 bases, with 19 bases lying between them. In germline, CDR1 is SQVTM, CDR2 ANQGSEA. This chain's CDR3 is CSVVDPRPPGYEQYF. The CDR3 DNA follows: TGCAGCGTTGTCGACCCAAGGCCCCCAGGCTACGAGCAGTACTTC.

V usage is TRBV19 and J usage is TRBJ1-2; D may be TRBD1 (6 bases). CDR3 length equals 15 residues. CDR1 and CDR2 (germline): LNHDA, SQIVND (reference sequence). The V and J ends lost 9 bases and 5 bases respectively, with 22 bases between them. The CDR3 DNA follows: TGTGCCAGCACCCAGGGAGACAGGAAGGTTTATGGCTACACCTTC. Protein: CASTQGDRKVYGYTF. The variable domain in full, with the rest retrieved from reference TRBV19 and TRBJ1-2, is DGGITQSPKYLFRKEGQNVTLSCEQNLNHDAMYWYRQDPGQGLRLIYYSQIVNDFQKGDIAEGYSVSREKKESFPLTVTSAQKNPTAFYLCASTQGDRKVYGYTFGSGTRLTVV.

The chain is built from TRBV5-4 and TRBJ2-5; 8 nucleotides match TRBD2. The CDR3 has 17 amino acids. The germline gives CDR1 SGHNT, CDR2 YYREEE (reference sequence). Germline trimming cut 4 bases from V and 3 bases from J; bases unmatched to any gene: 14. The CDR3 loop reads CASSRPPTAGGEETQYF. The CDR3 DNA reads as TGTGCCAGCAGCCGCCCCCCTACGGCGGGAGGCGAAGAGACCCAGTACTTC.

The rearrangement links TRBV30 to TRBJ1-4, with unresolved D. V dropped 0 bases and J dropped 0 bases, with 23 bases sitting between them. Germline CDR1 GTSNPN, CDR2 SVGIG (reference sequence). The CDR3 covers 20 residues. CDR3 in amino acids: CAWSVQRSGSLRSTNEKLFF. In DNA, the CDR3 is TGTGCCTGGAGTGTTCAAAGATCCGGCAGTCTACGTTCAACTAATGAAAAACTGTTTTTT.

This chain joins TRBV19 and TRBJ1-2, with D unclear. Looked up from germline, CDR1 is LNHDA and CDR2 is SQIVND (reference sequence). Trimming shortened V by 3 bases and J by 8 bases, and 13 bases separated the two germline ends. This CDR3 is built from 13 residues. CDR3 DNA: TGTGCCAGTAGTATTGTGGGGTTCCGCGGCTACACCTTC. Protein sequence: CASSIVGFRGYTF.

This clone is classed as medium-sized. This CDR3 is also generated by other DNA sequences in the sample. The chain joins TRBV29-1 to TRBJ2-3; 9 bases are shared with TRBD1. Germline V lookup: CDR1 SQVTM, CDR2 ANQGSEA. Trimming at V came to 4 bases and at J to 6 bases, leaving 2 bases not matched to a gene. This CDR3 contains 12 residues. The CDR3 nucleotides read TGCAGCGTTGGACAGGGGGGGGATACGCAGTATTTT. This encodes CSVGQGGDTQYF.

The V call is TRBV6-1, the J call TRBJ2-3; 8 bases fit TRBD1. The CDR3 has 17 amino acids. CDR1 is MNHNS and CDR2 is SASEGT in the germline V gene. With 2 bases clipped from V and 1 base from J, the junction kept 8 bases outside the gene matches. Here the CDR3 reads CASSERRDRSRTDTQYF. CDR3 DNA sequence: TGTGCCAGCAGTGAAAGAAGGGACAGGAGCCGCACAGATACGCAGTATTTT.

This chain uses TRBV5-1 with TRBJ1-1, with 8 nucleotides matching TRBD1. V lost 7 bases and J lost 5; bases outside the gene matches: 10. Germline values: CDR1 SGHRS, CDR2 YFSETQ. There are 14 residues in the CDR3. CDR3 coding DNA: TGCGCCAGCTGCCCGGGACAGGTAAATACTGAAGCTTTCTTT. Amino acid sequence: CASCPGQVNTEAFF.

J is TRBJ2-1 and V is TRBV2; 11 nucleotides agree with TRBD2. The germline V gene encodes CDR1 SNHLY and CDR2 FYNNEI. Trimming removed 5 bases from V and 5 bases from J; junction bases left unmatched: 5. The CDR3 covers 15 residues. This CDR3 reads CASSQTSGTNNEQFF. CDR3 DNA: TGTGCCAGCAGTCAGACTAGCGGGACCAACAATGAGCAGTTCTTC.